Reported below is one TCR beta chain. The ends lost 4 bases at V and 7 bases at J; junction bases unmatched: 5. The CDR3 covers 15 residues. Germline CDR1 is LGHNA and CDR2 is YNFKEQ. These data belong to a study of cytomegalovirus exposure and HLA in healthy donors. The primer mix had 60 Vbeta and 13 Jbeta primers. Measured with immunoSEQ multiplex PCR; TCRdb has only the in-frame clones, and not every one. The sample spans 35,000 to 50,000 clones; the ten largest clones claim 3.2%. The specimen was PBMCs. The TCR sequence derives from a woman aged 30 to 39 in good health and CMV-seropositive. The rearrangement joins TRBV4-2 to TRBJ1-4, with 11 nucleotides matching TRBD1. In nucleotides, the CDR3 is TGTGCCAGCAGCCCCAGGGACAGGGGGTCTGAAAAACTGTTTTTT. This codes for CASSPRDRGSEKLFF.